A single sample is the source of the 30 T cell receptor beta chains below, sequenced in a study of spatial heterogeneity in lung cancer. The time point is: sample taken at primary tumor resection. Researchers sequenced whole RNA taken from tumor, nontumor lung or frozen PBMC without sorting. TCRdb recomputed calls from the 5' RACE reads with MiXCR, one row per CDR3 protein. Among roughly 70,000 distinct CDR3 sequences listed, roughly 14% were seen once. Sample: PBMCs, taken at surgery. The receptor set was obtained from a male donor with early-stage non-small cell lung cancer.

This clonotype was found a few times. The J gene is TRBJ2-7, the V gene TRBV6-2 or TRBV6-3, with D maybe TRBD2 (5 bases). The CDR3 sequence is 14 residues long. V lost 2 bases and J lost 0, with 8 bases in between. CDR1 is MNHEY and CDR2 is SVGEGT in the germline V gene. CDR3 loop: CASSYEGLSYEQYF. CDR3 sequence (DNA): TGTGCCAGCAGTTACGAGGGCCTCTCCTACGAGCAGTACTTC.

This clonotype was counted ten times or more. V is TRBV5-1 and J is TRBJ1-1; D may be TRBD1 (6 bases). CDR3 length equals 15 residues. Looked up from germline, CDR1 is SGHRS and CDR2 is YFSETQ. V lost 4 bases and J 1 base, leaving 14 bases between the germline ends. The CDR3 DNA reads TGCGCCAGCAGCACAGAGACAGGATGGAACACTGAAGCTTTCTTT. It encodes CASSTETGWNTEAFF.

This chain connects TRBV5-1 to TRBJ2-3; 13 bases match TRBD2. After removal of 4 bases from V and 6 bases from J, the junction contained 8 bases not matched to a gene. The CDR3 is made up of 16 amino acids. Germline-derived CDR1 and CDR2 are SGHRS and YFSETQ. In DNA, the CDR3 is TGCGCCAGCAGCGCGGGACTAGCGGGATTAGCGGATACGCAGTATTTT. Translating it yields CASSAGLAGLADTQYF. The full variable domain, completed using reference TRBV5-1 and TRBJ2-3, is KAGVTQTPRYLIKTRGQQVTLSCSPISGHRSVSWYQQTPGQGLQFLFEYFSETQRNKGNFPGRFSGRQFSNSRSEMNVSTLELGDSALYLCASSAGLAGLADTQYFGPGTRLTVL.

This chain connects TRBV6-1 to TRBJ2-7, with D uncertain. Germline CDR1 is MNHNS and CDR2 is SASEGT. V was cut by 8 bases and J by 3 bases, with 14 bases left in between. The CDR3 consists of 13 residues. This chain's CDR3 is CASGPRAGYEQYF. CDR3 in DNA: TGTGCCAGCGGACCTCGTGCAGGCTACGAGCAGTACTTC.

In this sample, this clonotype turned up a few times. An end of the junction differs from the germline gene, which may be a read error. V usage is TRBV4-3 and J usage is TRBJ2-6; 7 positions agree with TRBD1. Germline assignment: CDR1 LGHNA and CDR2 YSLEER. This CDR3 comprises 18 residues. The CDR3 DNA sequence: TGCGCCAGCACCCAAGGGACAGTCGGGGCGTGGGGGGCCAACGTCCTGACTTTC. This codes for CASTQGTVGAWGANVLTF.

This clonotype was seen only a few times. The chain recombines TRBV20-1 with TRBJ2-2; TRBD1 matches at 7 bases. After removal of 6 bases from V and 2 bases from J, the junction contained 9 bases not matched to a gene. CDR3 length equals 15 residues. Germline assignment: CDR1 DFQATT and CDR2 SNEGSKA (reference sequence). The CDR3: CSAGDSRRNTGELFF. In DNA form, the CDR3 reads TGCAGTGCCGGGGACAGCCGGCGTAACACCGGGGAGCTGTTTTTT.

This clonotype occurred many times. The chain combines TRBV5-1 with TRBJ2-5; 7 nucleotides agree with TRBD1. In germline, CDR1 is SGHRS, CDR2 YFSETQ. This CDR3 contains 13 residues. V shed 3 bases, J shed 5 bases, and the junction held 4 bases outside the gene matches. The CDR3 region is CASSYGTAETQYF. In DNA form, the CDR3 reads TGCGCCAGCAGCTACGGGACAGCGGAGACCCAGTACTTC.

The V gene is TRBV7-2, the J gene TRBJ1-6, with D uncertain. The CDR3 totals 15 residues. V was cut by 2 bases and J by 7 bases, with 12 bases left in between. Germline lookup yields CDR1 SGHTA and CDR2 FQGNSA. Here the CDR3 reads CASSLLGQANSPLHF. The DNA for the CDR3 is TGTGCCAGCAGCTTACTCGGTCAGGCCAATTCACCCCTCCACTTT.

The rearrangement links TRBV30 to TRBJ2-7, with 10 bases aligning to TRBD2. The CDR3 sequence is 13 residues long. Germline values: CDR1 GTSNPN, CDR2 SVGIG (reference sequence). With 8 bases clipped from V and 0 bases from J, the junction kept 4 bases outside the gene matches. CDR3 residues: CAGLAETSYEQYF. CDR3 DNA sequence: TGTGCCGGACTAGCGGAGACCTCCTACGAGCAGTACTTC. Using reference TRBV30 and TRBJ2-7 for the parts outside the CDR3, the full variable domain is SQTIHQWPATLVQPVGSPLSLECTVEGTSNPNLYWYRQAAGRGLQLLFYSVGIGQISSEVPQNLSASRPQDRQFILSSKKLLLSDSGFYLCAGLAETSYEQYFGPGTRLTVT.

This chain connects TRBV2 to TRBJ1-2; D remains ambiguous. The V end lost 6 bases, the J end lost 6 bases, and 8 bases lay between the germline ends. CDR1 SNHLY and CDR2 FYNNEI come from the germline V gene. The CDR3 is 11 amino acids. CDR3 residues: CASSWVDGYTF. For the CDR3, the DNA is TGTGCCAGCAGCTGGGTGGATGGCTACACCTTC.

This clonotype has a handful of counts. The chain joins TRBV6-5 to TRBJ2-1, with 9 nucleotides matching TRBD2. This CDR3 contains 16 residues. Germline V CDR1 and CDR2: MNHEY, SVGAGI. Trimming removed 6 bases from V and 6 bases from J; junction bases left unmatched: 12. The CDR3 DNA sequence: TGTGCCAGCAGCGCGATTAGCGGGAGAGCGGCCAATGAGCAGTTCTTC. Translated, it gives CASSAISGRAANEQFF.

Only a few counts were recorded for this clonotype. This chain uses TRBV2 with TRBJ1-1, with 8 bases that match TRBD1. Germline values: CDR1 SNHLY, CDR2 FYNNEI. With V trimmed by 7 bases and J by 2 bases, 6 bases remained unmatched. CDR3 size: 14 residues. CDR3 protein: CASKMTGANTEAFF. The CDR3 DNA reads TGTGCCAGCAAGATGACAGGGGCAAACACTGAAGCTTTCTTT.

This clonotype has a handful of counts. The genes are TRBV7-2 and TRBJ2-1; TRBD1 matches at 9 bases. Trimming at V came to 1 base and at J to 7 bases, leaving 8 bases not matched to a gene. Germline CDR1 and CDR2: SGHTA and FQGNSA. CDR3 size: 16 residues. CDR3 protein: CASSLGGQGKGNEQFF. CDR3 nucleotides: TGTGCCAGCAGCTTAGGCGGACAGGGGAAGGGTAATGAGCAGTTCTTC.

Regarding this clonotype: One end of the junction is discordant with germline, which a read error may explain. The DNA of the CDR3 is TGTGCCAGCAGCCCGGGACTAGCGGGAGGCGCCTACAAGCAGTACTTC. Protein sequence: CASSPGLAGGAYKQYF. The gene calls are TRBV3-1 and TRBJ2-7, with 15 bases identical to TRBD2. Per the germline V gene, CDR1 is LGHDT and CDR2 is YNNKEL (reference sequence). This CDR3 is built from 16 residues.

This clonotype was seen many times. The chain has TRBV29-1 and TRBJ2-7; 8 bases match TRBD2. Looked up from germline, CDR1 is SQVTM and CDR2 is ANQGSEA. Unmatched junction bases numbered 10, after V lost 7 bases and J lost 2 bases. The CDR3 spans 14 residues. CDR3 sequence reads: CSAGRSGSPYEQYF. In nucleotides, the CDR3 is TGCAGCGCTGGAAGAAGCGGGAGCCCCTACGAGCAGTACTTC.

The genes are TRBV10-3 and TRBJ2-7; D is possibly TRBD2 (6 bases). The CDR3 loop spans 17 amino acids. Trimming removed 0 bases at V and 4 bases at J, with 19 bases between. Germline values: CDR1 ENHRY, CDR2 SYGVKD. The CDR3 nucleotides read TGTGCCATCAGTGAGTCCTCCACCGGCGGGATACGATACGAGCAGTACTTC. Amino acids: CAISESSTGGIRYEQYF.

In its sample, this clonotype was seen once. This chain connects TRBV6-2 or TRBV6-3 to TRBJ1-1; D possibly corresponds to TRBD1 (5 bases). The CDR3 extends over 15 amino acids. The ends were cut back, 2 bases at V and 3 bases at J, with 13 bases in the middle. Germline V gives CDR1 MNHEY, CDR2 SVGEGT. The CDR3 reads CASSYLGAGDTEAFF. The CDR3 nucleotides are TGTGCCAGCAGTTACCTCGGAGCGGGGGACACTGAAGCTTTCTTT.

J is TRBJ1-1 and V is TRBV20-1; D is ambiguous. Between the trimmed V and J ends, which lost 6 bases and 7 bases, there was a span of 18 bases. Per germline, CDR1 DFQATT and CDR2 SNEGSKA (reference sequence). CDR3 length: 13 residues. Written as DNA, the CDR3 is TGCAGTGCCCGAAATCCGGGTGGGAATGAAGCTTTCTTT. Its protein is CSARNPGGNEAFF.

The chain carries TRBV11-2 and TRBJ2-1, with D unclear. CDR1 and CDR2 from the germline V gene are SGHAT and FQNNGV. This CDR3 spans 14 amino acids. The V end lost 5 bases, the J end lost 0 bases, and 8 bases lay between the germline ends. This CDR3 is CASSPPASYNEQFF. CDR3 in DNA: TGTGCCAGCAGCCCCCCAGCCTCCTACAATGAGCAGTTCTTC.

This clonotype was detected only a few times. The chain employs TRBV19 and TRBJ2-1, with D perhaps TRBD2 (7 bases). The CDR3 loop spans 13 amino acids. V dropped 9 bases and J dropped 5 bases, with 14 bases sitting between them. The germline V gene encodes CDR1 LNHDA and CDR2 SQIVND (reference sequence). The CDR3 nucleotides read TGTGCCAGCAGCTTAGGGGGGGACAATGAGCAGTTCTTC. Its translation is CASSLGGDNEQFF. Looking up the rest from reference TRBV19 and TRBJ2-1 gives the full variable domain: DGGITQSPKYLFRKEGQNVTLSCEQNLNHDAMYWYRQDPGQGLRLIYYSQIVNDFQKGDIAEGYSVSREKKESFPLTVTSAQKNPTAFYLCASSLGGDNEQFFGPGTRLTVL.

This clonotype has at least ten counts. This chain links TRBV7-9 with TRBJ1-2; D unresolved. The CDR3 consists of 14 residues. Deletions cut 2 bases from V and 3 bases from J, with 10 bases between. The V gene's germline CDR1 is SEHNR and CDR2 FQNEAQ (reference sequence). The CDR3 spells CASSLSGGYYGYTF. CDR3 DNA sequence: TGTGCCAGCAGCTTATCCGGAGGATACTATGGCTACACCTTC.

The V call is TRBV5-1, the J call TRBJ1-4, with D hard to call. Germline V CDR1 and CDR2: SGHRS, YFSETQ. The CDR3 contains 15 residues. Between the trimmed V and J ends, which lost 0 bases and 1 base, there was a span of 7 bases. For the CDR3, the DNA is TGCGCCAGCAGCTTGGGGGCAGGAACTAATGAAAAACTGTTTTTT. Its protein product is CASSLGAGTNEKLFF.

At least ten counts were recorded for this clonotype. The chain combines TRBV7-9 with TRBJ2-5, with no clear D. Trimming removed 1 base at V and 2 bases at J, with 8 bases between. Germline V gene data show CDR1 as SEHNR and CDR2 as FQNEAQ (reference sequence). The CDR3 length is 14 residues. CDR3: CASSLENWQETQYF. CDR3 in DNA: TGTGCCAGCAGCTTAGAAAACTGGCAAGAGACCCAGTACTTC.

CDR3 sequence: CASSYVGQRVGVGYTF. The DNA of the CDR3 is TGTGCCAGCAGTTACGTCGGACAGCGGGTCGGGGTCGGCTACACCTTC. The rearrangement links TRBV6-2 or TRBV6-3 to TRBJ1-2, with D perhaps matching TRBD1 (6 bases). CDR3 size: 16 residues. Germline-derived CDR1 and CDR2 are MNHEY and SVGEGT. The V gene lost 2 bases and the J gene lost 8 bases, with 21 bases spanning the gap.

The rearrangement links TRBV6-2 or TRBV6-3 to TRBJ2-7; 8 nucleotides agree with TRBD2. Germline lookup yields CDR1 MNHEY and CDR2 SVGEGT. J lost 2 bases, V lost 2 bases, and 8 bases had no gene match. The CDR3 length is 16 residues. The CDR3 DNA reads as TGTGCCAGCAGTTACGGAACGGGAGGGCCTCCCTACGAGCAGTACTTC. Amino acid sequence: CASSYGTGGPPYEQYF.

This clonotype appeared many times. The chain has TRBV7-6 and TRBJ1-1; the D is unclear. The V end lost 5 bases, the J end lost 7 bases, and 14 bases lay between the germline ends. The germline V gene encodes CDR1 SGHVS and CDR2 FNYEAQ. The CDR3 is 13 residues long. The CDR3 is CASSPLVTSEAFF. CDR3 DNA sequence: TGTGCCAGCAGCCCGTTGGTAACAAGTGAAGCTTTCTTT.

This clonotype came up a few times. This chain links TRBV12-3 or TRBV12-4 with TRBJ2-5; D is perhaps TRBD1 or TRBD2 (5 bases each). The ends were cut back, 5 bases at V and 1 base at J, with 11 bases in the middle. The CDR3 contains 14 residues. The CDR3 region has the DNA TGTGCCAGCAGTCGGGACCTATTCCAAGAGACCCAGTACTTC. This sequence encodes CASSRDLFQETQYF.

This clonotype was found a few times. The gene calls are TRBV6-5 and TRBJ2-7, with a weak D call TRBD1 (6 bases). Trimming left V 6 bases short and J 2 bases short, with 14 bases between. This CDR3 comprises 14 residues. In germline, CDR1 is MNHEY, CDR2 SVGAGI. The CDR3 loop is CASSPGQRAYEQYF. DNA of the CDR3: TGTGCCAGCAGCCCCGGACAGAGAGCCTACGAGCAGTACTTC.

This clonotype was counted ten times or more. The chain has TRBV5-1 and TRBJ1-1; D possibly corresponds to TRBD1 (5 bases). The germline gives CDR1 SGHRS, CDR2 YFSETQ. Trimming cost V 2 bases and J 1 base, with 9 bases left between them. The length of the CDR3 is 14 residues. Here the CDR3 DNA reads TGCGCCAGCAGCTTCCGACAGAAGAACACTGAAGCTTTCTTT. Its protein is CASSFRQKNTEAFF.

The V call is TRBV3-1, the J call TRBJ1-2, with D possibly matching TRBD1 (5 bases). This CDR3 is built from 13 residues. Trimming shortened V by 4 bases and J by 6 bases, and 12 bases separated the two germline ends. CDR1 and CDR2 (germline): LGHDT, YNNKEL (reference sequence). The CDR3 spells CASSPVGGHGYTF. The CDR3 DNA is TGTGCCAGCAGCCCCGTGGGGGGTCATGGCTACACCTTC.